These 28 T cell receptor beta chains originate from one sample sequenced in a study of blood T cells in healthy people across ages. Next came a second PCR, run for about 7 to 12 cycles, which used a sample-barcoded 5' primer along with a J-beta primer mix. TCRdb independently ran MiXCR on the 5' RACE reads; one entry per CDR3 protein. Of roughly 800,000 distinct CDR3 sequences in the sample, about 55% were seen once. Sequenced material: blood. The receptor source for this set is a man at least 80 years old in good health.

The CDR3 reads CASSLGRGVSTDTQYF. The CDR3 nucleotides are TGTGCCAGCAGCTTAGGTCGCGGGGTTAGCACAGATACGCAGTATTTT. The gene calls are TRBV7-2 and TRBJ2-3, with D possibly being TRBD2 (6 bases). Per the germline V gene, CDR1 is SGHTA and CDR2 is FQGNSA. CDR3 size: 16 residues. V was trimmed by 1 base and J by 0 bases, leaving 11 bases between them.

This clonotype showed up just a few times. DNA for the CDR3: TGTGCCAGCGCCCAAAGGAGGCCACCTAGCACAGATACGCAGTATTTT. Translating gives CASAQRRPPSTDTQYF. The chain joins TRBV4-2 to TRBJ2-3; TRBD2 is a possible D gene (5 bases). CDR1 LGHNA and CDR2 YNFKEQ come from the germline V gene. V lost 8 bases, J lost 0 bases, and 18 bases lay in between. The CDR3 contains 16 residues.

The chain has TRBV29-1 and TRBJ1-1; D unresolved. Germline CDR1 and CDR2: SQVTM and ANQGSEA. The V end lost 4 bases, the J end lost 7 bases, and 7 bases lay between the germline ends. There are 10 residues in the CDR3. The CDR3 sequence: CSVAPGEAFF. The CDR3 bases are TGCAGCGTTGCCCCAGGTGAAGCTTTCTTT.

The V and J genes are TRBV18 and TRBJ1-2, with a possible D match to TRBD1 (5 bases). This CDR3 region has 14 residues. The V end lost 3 bases, the J end lost 5 bases, and 13 bases lay between the germline ends. Germline-derived CDR1 and CDR2 are KGHSH and LQKENI. The CDR3, as DNA: TGTGCCAGCTCACCCAGGGAAAGTTCATATGGCTACACCTTC. Translating gives CASSPRESSYGYTF.

A note on this clonotype: A read error may account for a junction end that differs from germline. This chain links TRBV3-1 with TRBJ1-5; D is possibly TRBD1 (5 bases). Germline V gene data show CDR1 as LGHDT and CDR2 as YNNKEL (reference sequence). This CDR3 is built from 15 residues. In nucleotides, the CDR3 is TGTGCTAGCAGCAAGCAGGGATTCGGGGATCAGCCCCAGCATTTT. Its translation is CASSKQGFGDQPQHF.

This clonotype was seen more than once but under ten times. The chain links TRBV9 to TRBJ2-4, with TRBD1 matching over 7 bases. This CDR3 comprises 20 residues. Germline-derived CDR1 and CDR2 are SGDLS and YYNGEE. Trimming cost V 3 bases and J 2 bases; bases outside gene matches: 20. The DNA for the CDR3 is TGTGCCAGCAGCGCGCGACCGGCCGGGACAGCCGACGTGTCCAAAAACATTCAGTACTTC. This codes for CASSARPAGTADVSKNIQYF.

J is TRBJ2-3 and V is TRBV20-1; 12 bases map to TRBD2. Germline-derived CDR1 and CDR2 are DFQATT and SNEGSKA (reference sequence). The V gene end was trimmed by 1 base and the J gene end by 1 base; junction bases not matched to a gene: 12. The CDR3 spans 19 residues. The CDR3 is CSARGASGRASARTDTQYF. CDR3 DNA: TGCAGTGCTAGAGGAGCTAGCGGGAGGGCTTCGGCCCGCACAGATACGCAGTATTTT.

The chain couples TRBV20-1 to TRBJ2-7; TRBD2 matches at 7 bases. V trimming: 3 bases; J trimming: 4 bases; junction bases outside the gene matches: 9. The CDR3 is 14 amino acids. The germline CDR1 and CDR2 sequences are DFQATT and SNEGSKA (reference sequence). CDR3 sequence reads: CSASGLGGAYEQYF. The CDR3, as DNA: TGCAGTGCTAGTGGACTAGGCGGGGCTTACGAGCAGTACTTC.

The CDR3 reads CASSHRRLSDEAFF. The CDR3 DNA reads TGCGCCAGCAGCCACCGCCGCCTCTCAGATGAAGCTTTCTTT. The chain couples TRBV4-1 to TRBJ1-1; no clear D gene. The CDR3 extends over 14 amino acids. Germline-derived CDR1 and CDR2 are MGHRA and YSYEKL. The germline V and J ends were trimmed by 3 bases and 7 bases, with 15 bases remaining between them.

This chain connects TRBV4-1 to TRBJ2-5; the D gene could be TRBD1 or TRBD2 (6 bases each). The ends were cut back, 0 bases at V and 11 bases at J, with 25 bases in the middle. The CDR3 is made up of 17 amino acids. Germline V CDR1 and CDR2: MGHRA, YSYEKL. The CDR3 sequence: CASSQDWGAGPPYGQYF. DNA of the CDR3: TGCGCCAGCAGCCAAGATTGGGGGGCGGGACCCCCCTACGGGCAGTACTTC.

The chain is built from TRBV20-1 and TRBJ2-3, with TRBD2 matching over 10 bases. V dropped 3 bases and J dropped 4; count of bases not matched to a gene: 7. The length of the CDR3 is 15 residues. Germline V gene sequence: CDR1 DFQATT, CDR2 SNEGSKA (reference sequence). The CDR3 spells CSASPLAGVADTQYF. Written as DNA, the CDR3 is TGCAGTGCTAGCCCCCTAGCGGGAGTGGCAGATACGCAGTATTTT.

The V call is TRBV29-1, the J call TRBJ2-1, with 9 bases identical to TRBD1. The V and J ends lost 0 bases and 6 bases, in that order; junction bases with no gene match: 6. The CDR3 spans 15 residues. The germline V gene encodes CDR1 SQVTM and CDR2 ANQGSEA. The CDR3 protein is CSVEEWGQGGNEQFF. The CDR3 region has the DNA TGCAGCGTTGAAGAGTGGGGACAGGGAGGCAATGAGCAGTTCTTC.

This clonotype has just one count. V and J are TRBV5-4 and TRBJ2-7; no definite D call. The germline V gene has CDR1 SGHNT and CDR2 YYREEE (reference sequence). The CDR3 totals 15 residues. The V end lost 3 bases, the J end lost 3 bases, and 16 bases lay between the germline ends. The chain's CDR3 is CASSSPTEIRYEQYF. The DNA for the CDR3 is TGTGCCAGCAGCTCCCCGACCGAGATACGCTACGAGCAGTACTTC.

This chain uses TRBV20-1 with TRBJ1-2; D perhaps matches TRBD1 (5 bases). This CDR3 contains 14 residues. CDR1 is DFQATT, CDR2 SNEGSKA, per germline (reference sequence). V gave up 6 bases and J gave up 7 bases, with 21 bases separating them. This CDR3 reads CSAEATGGWGGYTF. The CDR3 nucleotides are TGCAGTGCCGAAGCTACGGGGGGTTGGGGTGGCTACACCTTC.

A single count supports this clonotype. The V call is TRBV7-9, the J call TRBJ2-1; 13 bases align to TRBD2. The CDR3 extends over 17 amino acids. The germline V gene has CDR1 SEHNR and CDR2 FQNEAQ (reference sequence). V trimming: 7 bases; J trimming: 4 bases; junction bases outside the gene matches: 10. The CDR3 DNA reads as TGTGCCAGCACTGAGACCGGGACTAGCGGGGCATACAATGAGCAGTTCTTC. Amino acids: CASTETGTSGAYNEQFF.

On this clonotype: At one boundary the junction diverges from the germline segment, which might be a read error. The chain joins TRBV6-6 to TRBJ2-6, with a weak D call TRBD1 (6 bases). This CDR3 is built from 17 residues. In germline, CDR1 is MNHNY, CDR2 SVGAGI (reference sequence). CDR3 nucleotides: TGTGCCAACAGTTACTCGACGTGGACAGCCGGGGCCAACGTCCTGACTTTC. Its protein is CANSYSTWTAGANVLTF.

The chain links TRBV27 to TRBJ2-7; D is tentatively TRBD1 or TRBD2 (5 bases each). Germline V lookup: CDR1 MNHEY, CDR2 SMNVEV (reference sequence). Trimming left V 4 bases short and J 5 bases short, with 15 bases between. There are 14 residues in the CDR3. The CDR3 sequence: CASSSLQGSDEQYF. The CDR3 DNA sequence: TGTGCCAGCAGTTCCCTTCAGGGTAGCGACGAGCAGTACTTC.

The genes are TRBV5-4 and TRBJ2-2, with TRBD2 matching 9 bases. The V gene's germline CDR1 is SGHNT and CDR2 YYREEE (reference sequence). This CDR3 region has 13 residues. V lost 3 bases, J lost 6 bases, and 0 bases stayed unmatched. CDR3 sequence: CASSWTSAGELFF. For the CDR3, the DNA is TGTGCCAGCAGCTGGACTAGCGCCGGGGAGCTGTTTTTT.

The rearrangement joins TRBV3-1 to TRBJ2-3, with 8 bases fitting TRBD2. CDR1 is LGHDT and CDR2 is YNNKEL in the germline V gene (reference sequence). With V trimmed by 3 bases and J by 4 bases, 9 bases remained unmatched. The CDR3 is 16 amino acids. The CDR3 region is CASSHTAGGSADTQYF. CDR3 in DNA: TGTGCCAGCAGCCACACGGCGGGAGGTAGCGCAGATACGCAGTATTTT.

The CDR3 sequence is CASSPGLAGRYNEQFF. DNA for the CDR3: TGTGCCAGCAGTCCAGGACTAGCGGGACGATACAATGAGCAGTTCTTC. The chain has TRBV12-3 or TRBV12-4 and TRBJ2-1; TRBD2 aligns across 12 bases. V lost 5 bases to trimming and J lost 4 bases; unmatched junction nucleotides: 6. This CDR3 contains 16 residues.

The V gene is TRBV7-7, the J gene TRBJ2-5, with 15 bases aligning to TRBD2. The CDR3 is 17 residues long. V gave up 3 bases and J gave up 4 bases; unmatched junction bases: 6. Germline V gene sequence: CDR1 SSHAT, CDR2 FNYEAQ (reference sequence). The CDR3 bases are TGTGCCAGCAGCTTGGCCCAGGGACTAGCGGGAGGAGAGACCCAGTACTTC. It codes for CASSLAQGLAGGETQYF.

This clonotype came up a few times. This sequence joins TRBV20-1 and TRBJ2-3, with TRBD2 matching 10 bases. V shed 7 bases, J shed 3 bases, and the junction held 4 bases outside the gene matches. This CDR3 contains 13 residues. Germline CDR1 reads DFQATT; CDR2 reads SNEGSKA (reference sequence). This CDR3 is CSVGGLATDTQYF. Here the CDR3 DNA reads TGCAGTGTGGGGGGACTAGCGACAGATACGCAGTATTTT.

This clonotype has just one count. A much larger clone lies one base from this, so it may be a read error. The J gene is TRBJ2-3, the V gene TRBV20-1; tentatively, D is TRBD2 (6 bases). CDR3 length: 11 residues. Looked up from germline, CDR1 is DFQATT and CDR2 is SNEGSKA (reference sequence). CDR3 coding DNA: TGCAGTGCTGCGGGGTCAGATGCGCAGTATTTT. This sequence encodes CSAAGSDAQYF.

Notes on this clonotype: A much more abundant neighbour one base away suggests this may be a read error. The chain has TRBV29-1 and TRBJ2-7, with D possibly TRBD1 on 6 matching bases. CDR1 is SQVTM and CDR2 is ANQGSEA in the germline V gene. The CDR3 sequence is 13 residues long. The V end was cut by 1 base, the J end by 0 bases, with 7 bases between. The chain's CDR3 is CSVEAGDSYEQYF. The DNA of the CDR3 is TGCAGCGTTGAAGCAGGGGACTCCTACGAGCAGTACTTC.

The CDR3, as DNA: TGTGCCAGCAGCGCAGCGGGGGGCTCCTACAATGAGCAGTTCTTC. It specifies CASSAAGGSYNEQFF. The chain carries TRBV7-7 and TRBJ2-1, with 9 bases that match TRBD2. Trimming took 5 bases from V and 0 from J; bases not matched to a gene: 2. Germline V lookup: CDR1 SSHAT, CDR2 FNYEAQ (reference sequence). The CDR3 extends over 15 amino acids.

The gene calls are TRBV7-9 and TRBJ2-5; D is unclear. The closer fit of TRBJ2-7 to the DNA end suggests the J call may be wrong. The CDR3 is 14 amino acids. Germline CDR1 SEHNR, CDR2 FQNEAQ (reference sequence). CDR3 coding DNA: TGTGCCAGCAGCTTAAGGACGGAAGAGAGCGAGCAGTACTTC. This gives the protein CASSLRTEESEQYF.

The gene calls are TRBV3-1 and TRBJ2-5; D gene unclear. Matching the DNA end better, TRBJ2-7 makes the J call doubtful. Germline V gene sequence: CDR1 LGHDT, CDR2 YNNKEL (reference sequence). This CDR3 is built from 14 residues. CDR3 sequence reads: CASSQGQMASEQYF. The CDR3, as DNA: TGTGCCAGCAGCCAAGGGCAGATGGCGTCCGAGCAGTACTTC.

The V call is TRBV7-2, the J call TRBJ2-7; the match to TRBD1 covers 8 bases. The CDR3 spans 14 residues. Unmatched junction bases numbered 4, after V lost 3 bases and J lost 3 bases. Germline V gene data show CDR1 as SGHTA and CDR2 as FQGNSA. CDR3 region: CASSFPGQDYEQYF. CDR3 in DNA: TGTGCCAGCAGCTTCCCGGGACAGGACTACGAGCAGTACTTC.